One sample yielded the 25 T cell receptor beta chains listed below, sequenced in a study of blood T cells in healthy people across ages. With a J-beta primer mix and a sample-barcoded 5' primer, a second PCR ran 7 to 11 cycles. Each CDR3 protein gets one entry after TCRdb re-called the 5' RACE reads with MiXCR. The sample gives 550,000 to 800,000 distinct CDR3 sequences, around a fifth of which show up once; roughly 3.9% is in the top ten. Specimen: blood. These receptors originate from an older man in good health.

The DNA of the CDR3 is TGTGCCATCAGTGTGGGGAGCTATGGCTACACCTTC. Translating it yields CAISVGSYGYTF. The V gene is TRBV10-3, the J gene TRBJ1-2; D remains unclear. Germline V lookup: CDR1 ENHRY, CDR2 SYGVKD. V was pared by 4 bases and J by 4 bases, with 7 bases between. The CDR3 sequence is 12 residues long.

V usage is TRBV9 and J usage is TRBJ1-4; D gene ambiguous. The CDR3 consists of 18 residues. Trimming took off 0 bases at V and 8 bases at J, with 23 bases between the two ends. Germline assignment: CDR1 SGDLS and CDR2 YYNGEE. The CDR3 DNA sequence: TGTGCCAGCAGCGTAGAAGGAAAGTGGAGTGAACTTCAAGAAAAACTGTTTTTT. It encodes CASSVEGKWSELQEKLFF.

This clonotype was seen a few times. The rearrangement uses TRBV5-1 and TRBJ2-1; TRBD2 matches at 12 bases. This CDR3 has 17 amino acids. V lost 4 bases, J lost 7 bases, and 12 bases stayed unmatched. CDR1 SGHRS and CDR2 YFSETQ come from the germline V gene. The CDR3 DNA follows: TGCGCCAGCAGCCCTGGCCCTCTAGCGGGAGGGGGTAATGAGCAGTTCTTC. Residues: CASSPGPLAGGGNEQFF.

The rearrangement links TRBV6-1 to TRBJ1-1, with unresolved D. This CDR3 is 14 amino acids long. Deletions cut 1 base from V and 0 bases from J, with 6 bases between. CDR1 MNHNS and CDR2 SASEGT come from the germline V gene. The CDR3 DNA sequence: TGTGCCAGCAGTGAAGTTGCGGTGAACACTGAAGCTTTCTTT. Protein: CASSEVAVNTEAFF.

CDR3 in DNA: TGTGCCAGCAGCGTAGGTGGAGGGGCGCGTGGCTACACCTTC. Translated: CASSVGGGARGYTF. The chain joins TRBV9 to TRBJ1-2, with D maybe TRBD1 (5 bases). With 0 bases removed from V and 7 bases from J, the gap between germline ends came to 13 bases. The CDR3 is made up of 14 amino acids. CDR1 is SGDLS and CDR2 is YYNGEE in the germline V gene.

V gene TRBV27 combines with J gene TRBJ2-7; 10 positions agree with TRBD1. The CDR3 extends over 16 amino acids. CDR1 is MNHEY and CDR2 is SMNVEV in the germline V gene (reference sequence). The V and J ends lost 4 bases and 4 bases, in that order; junction bases with no gene match: 10. The CDR3 sequence is CASSSGGDRGRYEQYF. As DNA, the CDR3 is TGTGCCAGCAGTTCAGGGGGCGACAGGGGGCGATACGAGCAGTACTTC.

This clonotype was found a few times. The chain joins TRBV5-6 to TRBJ2-4; D is ambiguous. Trimming took 0 bases from V and 1 from J, leaving 11 bases between them. CDR1 and CDR2 from the germline V gene are SGHDT and YYEEEE. CDR3 length equals 16 residues. Here the CDR3 DNA reads TGTGCCAGCAGCTTGGTATCTCAGTGGGCCAAAAACATTCAGTACTTC. Encoded protein: CASSLVSQWAKNIQYF.

The chain recombines TRBV10-3 with TRBJ2-3, with D maybe TRBD1 (6 bases). The CDR3 sequence is 16 residues long. The germline gives CDR1 ENHRY, CDR2 SYGVKD. V was pared by 5 bases and J by 2 bases, with 17 bases between. In DNA, the CDR3 is TGTGCCATCAGTCAATCAACAGGGTTACACACAGATACGCAGTATTTT. Translation: CAISQSTGLHTDTQYF.

The chain links TRBV29-1 to TRBJ2-1, with no clear D. The V end lost 6 bases, the J end lost 7 bases, and 10 bases lay between the germline ends. Germline V CDR1 and CDR2: SQVTM, ANQGSEA. The CDR3 has 11 residues. The CDR3 DNA sequence: TGCAGCGTCCTAATGTTTAATGAGCAGTTCTTC. Encoded protein: CSVLMFNEQFF.

V gene TRBV28 combines with J gene TRBJ2-7; D is perhaps TRBD2 (7 bases). Germline loops: CDR1 MDHEN, CDR2 SYDVKM. With 8 bases removed from V and 3 bases from J, the gap between germline ends came to 11 bases. The CDR3 covers 12 residues. The CDR3 sequence: CASGRGNYEQYF. In DNA, the CDR3 is TGTGCCAGCGGGAGGGGGAACTACGAGCAGTACTTC. The whole variable domain, remainder taken from reference TRBV28 and TRBJ2-7, is DVKVTQSSRYLVKRTGEKVFLECVQDMDHENMFWYRQDPGLGLRLIYFSYDVKMKEKGDIPEGYSVSREKKERFSLILESASTNQTSMYLCASGRGNYEQYFGPGTRLTVT.

The chain uses TRBV9 and TRBJ2-5, with D unresolved. The CDR3 consists of 16 residues. Germline V CDR1 and CDR2: SGDLS, YYNGEE. V was clipped by 0 bases and J by 1 base, with 13 bases between them. The CDR3 loop is CASSVGPSRPQETQYF. The CDR3 DNA reads as TGTGCCAGCAGCGTAGGTCCGTCGAGGCCCCAAGAGACCCAGTACTTC.

A few counts support this clonotype. The chain links TRBV29-1 to TRBJ2-7; maybe TRBD2 (5 bases). The CDR3 length is 14 residues. The germline CDR1 and CDR2 sequences are SQVTM and ANQGSEA. V was trimmed by 3 bases and J by 0 bases, leaving 12 bases between them. The DNA of the CDR3 is TGCAGCGTTGAGGCGGGTGGAGCCTCCTACGAGCAGTACTTC. Translation: CSVEAGGASYEQYF.

This sequence joins TRBV6-6 and TRBJ1-4; TRBD1 matches 11 bases. V lost 5 bases to trimming and J lost 8 bases; unmatched junction nucleotides: 4. CDR1 MNHNY and CDR2 SVGAGI come from the germline V gene (reference sequence). The CDR3 loop spans 14 amino acids. Written as DNA, the CDR3 is TGTGCCAGCAGTGGACAGGGGGCTGGCGAAAAACTGTTTTTT. This gives the protein CASSGQGAGEKLFF.

The chain is built from TRBV6-2 or TRBV6-3 and TRBJ2-7; weak D call: TRBD2 (6 bases). Germline-derived CDR1 and CDR2 are MNHEY and SVGEGT. V lost 5 bases and J 8 bases, leaving 19 bases between the germline ends. The CDR3 runs 14 residues. The CDR3 DNA sequence: TGTGCCAGCAGTCGTCCGGGACTTGAACCTCAGCAGTACTTC. Translation gives CASSRPGLEPQQYF.

The CDR3, as DNA: TGTGCCAGCAGCTTCGGCGGGCTCCAAGAGACCCAGTACTTC. This encodes CASSFGGLQETQYF. The chain combines TRBV7-9 with TRBJ2-5, with D possibly TRBD2 on 5 matching bases. CDR3 length equals 14 residues. The ends were cut back, 3 bases at V and 1 base at J, with 9 bases in the middle. Germline CDR1 and CDR2: SEHNR and FQNEAQ (reference sequence).

This rearrangement joins TRBV12-3 or TRBV12-4 to TRBJ1-6, with D tentatively TRBD1 (5 bases). This CDR3 contains 16 residues. Trimming removed 8 bases at V and 0 bases at J, with 14 bases between. The CDR3 loop reads CASSLGGTSYNSPLHF. DNA for the CDR3: TGTGCCAGCTCCCTGGGGGGTACCTCCTATAATTCACCCCTCCACTTT.

This clonotype was observed a few times. Sequence at one end of the junction differs from germline and may be a read error. The chain is built from TRBV5-1 and TRBJ2-5, with D perhaps TRBD1 or TRBD2 (6 bases each). The CDR3 runs 16 residues. Germline CDR1 SGHRS, CDR2 YFSETQ. Here the CDR3 DNA reads TGCGCCAGCAGCGGGGGGACCCACAGGGAACTGTACGAGCAGCACTTC. Its protein product is CASSGGTHRELYEQHF. Full variable domain (outside the CDR3, taken from reference TRBV5-1 and TRBJ2-5): KAGVTQTPRYLIKTRGQQVTLSCSPISGHRSVSWYQQTPGQGLQFLFEYFSETQRNKGNFPGRFSGRQFSNSRSEMNVSTLELGDSALYLCASSGGTHRELYEQHFGPGTRLLVL.

The chain links TRBV7-2 to TRBJ1-2; D is unresolved. CDR3 length: 16 amino acids. CDR1 and CDR2 (germline): SGHTA, FQGNSA. Trimming shortened V by 7 bases and J by 6 bases, and 24 bases separated the two germline ends. This chain's CDR3 is CASNERAMSFLDGYTF. The CDR3 DNA sequence: TGTGCCAGCAACGAGAGGGCAATGTCTTTCTTAGATGGCTACACCTTC.

The chain recombines TRBV7-2 with TRBJ2-5; 7 bases line up with TRBD2. In germline, CDR1 is SGHTA, CDR2 FQGNSA. The length of the CDR3 is 15 residues. Trimming cost V 7 bases and J 4 bases; bases outside gene matches: 12. CDR3 bases: TGTGCCAGCAAACCTGGGGGGAGGGCCCTAGAGACCCAGTACTTC. It encodes CASKPGGRALETQYF.

This clonotype has only a few counts. Here the CDR3 DNA reads TGTGCCAGTACCCGGGAGGGGGGAGATACGCAGTATTTT. As protein: CASTREGGDTQYF. This chain joins TRBV2 and TRBJ2-3, with 8 bases identical to TRBD2. Unmatched junction bases numbered 7, after V lost 9 bases and J lost 5 bases. CDR1 and CDR2 from the germline V gene are SNHLY and FYNNEI. This CDR3 is built from 13 residues.

This clonotype appeared a few times. The CDR3 loop reads CASSKADRGRETQYF. The DNA of the CDR3 is TGTGCCAGCAGCAAAGCCGACAGGGGGCGGGAGACCCAGTACTTC. The chain combines TRBV21-1 with TRBJ2-5; TRBD1 is the table's D call, not checked against the DNA. TRBV21-1 is a recognized pseudogene. The CDR3 sequence is 15 residues long.

The table lists this clonotype with a few counts. V and J are TRBV20-1 and TRBJ2-5; D might be TRBD1 or TRBD2, each matching 5 bases. The V end was cut by 5 bases, the J end by 5 bases, with 21 bases between. Germline CDR1 DFQATT, CDR2 SNEGSKA (reference sequence). The length of the CDR3 is 15 residues. The CDR3, as DNA: TGCAGTGCTGGGGGATACATGGGGCCTGAGGAGACCCAGTACTTC. Protein: CSAGGYMGPEETQYF.

The chain has TRBV7-3 and TRBJ2-6; D might be TRBD2 (5 bases). The CDR3 extends over 15 amino acids. With 2 bases removed from V and 3 bases from J, the gap between germline ends came to 8 bases. The germline V gene has CDR1 SGHTA and CDR2 FQGTGA. CDR3 bases: TGTGCCAGCAGCTTAGGCGGGCTTGGGGCCAACGTCCTGACTTTC. Translated: CASSLGGLGANVLTF.

This clonotype was counted only a few times. This chain links TRBV7-2 with TRBJ2-3; TRBD2 matches at 11 bases. Germline V CDR1 and CDR2: SGHTA, FQGNSA. CDR3 length: 17 residues. The V segment lost 5 bases and the J segment 0 bases; nucleotides outside the gene matches: 7. The CDR3 region is CASSPPGLADSTDTQYF. CDR3 coding DNA: TGTGCCAGCAGCCCGCCGGGACTAGCGGATAGCACAGATACGCAGTATTTT. The whole variable domain, remainder taken from reference TRBV7-2 and TRBJ2-3, is GAGVSQSPSNKVTEKGKDVELRCDPISGHTALYWYRQSLGQGLEFLIYFQGNSAPDKSGLPSDRFSAERTGGSVSTLTIQRTQQEDSAVYLCASSPPGLADSTDTQYFGPGTRLTVL.

The genes are TRBV11-2 and TRBJ2-1; no firm D call. The CDR3 runs 15 residues. Trimming took off 1 base at V and 4 bases at J, with 11 bases between the two ends. In germline, CDR1 is SGHAT, CDR2 FQNNGV. CDR3 coding DNA: TGTGCCAGCAGCTTAGTCGGGTCGCGGTACAATGAGCAGTTCTTC. It translates to CASSLVGSRYNEQFF.